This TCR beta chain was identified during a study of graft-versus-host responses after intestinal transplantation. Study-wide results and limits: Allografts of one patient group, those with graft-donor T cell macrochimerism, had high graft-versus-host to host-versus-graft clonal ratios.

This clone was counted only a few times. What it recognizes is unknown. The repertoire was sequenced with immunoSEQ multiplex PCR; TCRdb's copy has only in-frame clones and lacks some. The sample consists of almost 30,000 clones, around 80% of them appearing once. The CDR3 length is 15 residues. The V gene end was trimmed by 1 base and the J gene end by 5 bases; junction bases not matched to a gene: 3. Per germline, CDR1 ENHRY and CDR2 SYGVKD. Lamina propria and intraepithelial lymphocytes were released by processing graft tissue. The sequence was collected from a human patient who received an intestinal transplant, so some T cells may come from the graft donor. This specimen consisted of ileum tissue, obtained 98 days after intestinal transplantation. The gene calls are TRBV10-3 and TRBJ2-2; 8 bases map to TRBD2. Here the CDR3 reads CAISELAGHTGELFF. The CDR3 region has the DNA TGTGCCATCAGTGAGTTAGCGGGACATACCGGGGAGCTGTTTTTT.